This T cell receptor beta chain is from a study of regulatory T cells in long-lasting Graves disease. Broader study findings: TRBV28, TRBJ1-2 and TRBJ2-5 were segments that persistent disease favored.

Researchers made TCR beta libraries by using iRepertoire HTBI primers and running Arm-PCR on CDR3 regions. MiXCR, applied by TCRdb to the multiplex PCR reads, yields one record per CDR3 protein. The sample records roughly 700,000 distinct CDR3 sequences, around 30% being singletons. Turning to this clonotype: What it binds is unknown.

This CDR3 comprises 13 residues. Germline V gene sequence: CDR1 MNHEY, CDR2 SVGEGT. With 5 bases removed from V and 6 bases from J, the gap between germline ends came to 13 bases. The sample's time point: persistent/refractory GD, antithyroid drugs over 5 years with positive TRAb. PBMC RNA served as the TCR library source. Here the sequenced sample was peripheral blood mononuclear cells (PBMCs), taken when the disease was refractory, from a patient treated with antithyroid drugs. This clonotype was sampled from a female donor with Graves disease. The V call is TRBV6-2 or TRBV6-3, the J call TRBJ1-2; D remains unclear. The CDR3 is CASSPLITHGYTF. CDR3 nucleotides: TGTGCCAGCAGTCCCCTAATAACCCATGGCTACACCTTC.